Listed below are T cell receptor beta chains from one sample, sequenced in a study of blood T cell repertoires in COVID-19. Here immunoSEQ multiplex PCR was the method, and the copy in TCRdb shows in-frame clones only, minus some. Found here are approximately 93,000 clones, 75% to 85% of them singletons; the top ten hold 9.8%. The sequencing input was peripheral blood. These TCRs come from a woman aged 80 or over with acute or convalescent COVID-19. The CDR3 runs from the conserved cysteine through the conserved F or W. A D gene is named only where the DNA matches it firmly. Size tells how often a clone was seen (once, few, many) or the class of an expanded clone, and some rows leave it out.

d_gene,j_gene,v_gene,abundance,CDR3nt,CDR3aa
-,TRBJ1-1,TRBV9,-,TGTGCCAGCAGCGTAGGGGGACTTGGCGAAGCTTTCTTT,CASSVGGLGEAFF
-,TRBJ1-1,TRBV24-1,-,TGTGCCACCAGTGATTCGCGGGGGCCGGGCACTGAAGCTTTCTTT,CATSDSRGPGTEAFF
TRBD2,TRBJ2-7,TRBV12-3/TRBV12-4,-,TGTGCCAGCAGGTCGACTAGCGGGGGGAGGTACTTC,CASRSTSGGRYF
TRBD2,TRBJ2-7,TRBV6-2/TRBV6-3,once,TGTGCCAGCAGTTACTCGATTACTAGCGGGGGGTACGAGCAGTACTTC,CASSYSITSGGYEQYF
-,TRBJ2-7,TRBV27,-,TGTGCCAGCAGTTTTCTCGGTTCCTACGAGCAGTACTTC,CASSFLGSYEQYF
-,TRBJ1-5,TRBV24-1,-,TGTGCCACCAGTGAGCGACAGGAGCGCTCCAATCAGCCCCAGCATTTT,CATSERQERSNQPQHF
-,TRBJ1-2,TRBV24-1,-,TGTGCCACCAGTGTACAGGGTTATGGCTACACCTTC,CATSVQGYGYTF
-,TRBJ2-7,TRBV6-5,-,TGTGCCAGCAATGGCGGGGGACAGGTCTACGAGCAGTACTTC,CASNGGGQVYEQYF
-,TRBJ2-5,TRBV10-3,once,TGTGCCATCAGGGAAACGCGGGGACAAGAGACCCAGTACTTC,CAIRETRGQETQYF
-,TRBJ1-6,TRBV30,-,TGTGCCTGGATTCCGGGGGGCTTTGGTTCACCCCTCCACTTT,CAWIPGGFGSPLHF
TRBD1,TRBJ1-1,TRBV2,-,TGTGCCAGCCAGCTTGGGACAGCCACAAACACTGAAGCTTTCTTT,CASQLGTATNTEAFF
TRBD2,TRBJ2-5,TRBV29-1,-,TGCAGCGTTGGGGGACTAGCGGGAGTGGGAGAAGCCCAGTACTTC,CSVGGLAGVGEAQYF
TRBD1,TRBJ2-2,TRBV6-5,-,TGTGCCAGCAGTCGACAGGGGGCTAATACCGGGGAGCTGTTTTTT,CASSRQGANTGELFF
-,TRBJ1-1,TRBV6-2/TRBV6-3,-,TGTGCCAGCAGTTCCCCCCAGGGGCGCGGGGGTCCCACTGAAGCTTTCTTT,CASSSPQGRGGPTEAFF
TRBD1,TRBJ2-7,TRBV7-2,-,TGTGCCAGCAGCTTAGCCCGGACAGGAACCTACGAGCAGTACTTC,CASSLARTGTYEQYF
-,TRBJ1-2,TRBV25-1,-,TGTGCCAGCAGCCCGGGGGAGGGGAATGGCTACACCTTC,CASSPGEGNGYTF